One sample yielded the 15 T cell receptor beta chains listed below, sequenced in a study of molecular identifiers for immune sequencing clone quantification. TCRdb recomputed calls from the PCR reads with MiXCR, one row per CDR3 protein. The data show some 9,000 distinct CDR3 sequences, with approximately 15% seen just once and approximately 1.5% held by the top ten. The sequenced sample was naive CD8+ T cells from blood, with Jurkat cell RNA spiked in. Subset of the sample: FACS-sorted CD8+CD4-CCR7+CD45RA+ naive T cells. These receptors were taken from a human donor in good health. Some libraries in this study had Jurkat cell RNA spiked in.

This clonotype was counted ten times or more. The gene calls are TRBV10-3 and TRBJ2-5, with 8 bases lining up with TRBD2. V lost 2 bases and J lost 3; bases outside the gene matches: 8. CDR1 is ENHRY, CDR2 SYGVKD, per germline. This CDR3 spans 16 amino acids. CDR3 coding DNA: TGTGCCATCAGTGAGCCGGCGGCGGGGGGCGAAGAGACCCAGTACTTC. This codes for CAISEPAAGGEETQYF.

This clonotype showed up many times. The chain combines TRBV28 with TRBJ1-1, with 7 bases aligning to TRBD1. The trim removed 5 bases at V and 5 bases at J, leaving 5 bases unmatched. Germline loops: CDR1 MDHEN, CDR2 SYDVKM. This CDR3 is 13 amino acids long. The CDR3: CASSRQGGTEAFF. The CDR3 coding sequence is TGTGCCAGCAGTCGACAGGGCGGAACTGAAGCTTTCTTT.

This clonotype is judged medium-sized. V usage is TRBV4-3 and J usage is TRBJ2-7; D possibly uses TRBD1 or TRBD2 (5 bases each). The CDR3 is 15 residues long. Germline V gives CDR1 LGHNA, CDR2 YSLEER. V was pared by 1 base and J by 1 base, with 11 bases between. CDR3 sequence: CASSQARDRSYEQYF. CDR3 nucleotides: TGCGCCAGCAGCCAAGCCCGGGACCGATCCTACGAGCAGTACTTC.

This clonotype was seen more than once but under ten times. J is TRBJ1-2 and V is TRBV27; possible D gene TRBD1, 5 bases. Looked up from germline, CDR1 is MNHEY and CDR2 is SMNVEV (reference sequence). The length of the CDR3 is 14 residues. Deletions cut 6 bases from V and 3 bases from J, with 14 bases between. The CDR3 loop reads CASRTRGGDYGYTF. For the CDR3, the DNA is TGTGCCAGCAGAACCCGGGGAGGGGACTATGGCTACACCTTC.

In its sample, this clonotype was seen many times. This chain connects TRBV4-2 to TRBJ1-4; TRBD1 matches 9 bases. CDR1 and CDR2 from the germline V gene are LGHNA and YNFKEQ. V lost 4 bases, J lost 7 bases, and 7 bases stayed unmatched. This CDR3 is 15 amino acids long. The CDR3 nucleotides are TGTGCCAGCAGCCTCCCGGGGACAGGGATTGAAAAACTGTTTTTT. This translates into CASSLPGTGIEKLFF.

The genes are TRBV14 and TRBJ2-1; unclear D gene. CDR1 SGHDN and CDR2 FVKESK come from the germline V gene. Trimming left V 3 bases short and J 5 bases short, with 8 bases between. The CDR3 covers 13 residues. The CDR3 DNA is TGTGCCAGCAGCCAGTCGGATCACAATGAGCAGTTCTTC. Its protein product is CASSQSDHNEQFF. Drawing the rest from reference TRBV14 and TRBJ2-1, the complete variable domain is EAGVTQFPSHSVIEKGQTVTLRCDPISGHDNLYWYRRVMGKEIKFLLHFVKESKQDESGMPNNRFLAERTGGTYSTLKVQPAELEDSGVYFCASSQSDHNEQFFGPGTRLTVL.

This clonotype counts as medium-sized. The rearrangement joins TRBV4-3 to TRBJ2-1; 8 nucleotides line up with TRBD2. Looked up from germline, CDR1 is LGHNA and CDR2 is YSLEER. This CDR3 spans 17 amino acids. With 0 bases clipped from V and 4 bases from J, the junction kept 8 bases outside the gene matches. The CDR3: CASSQEISGRDYNEQFF. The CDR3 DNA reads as TGCGCCAGCAGCCAAGAAATCAGCGGGAGAGATTACAATGAGCAGTTCTTC.

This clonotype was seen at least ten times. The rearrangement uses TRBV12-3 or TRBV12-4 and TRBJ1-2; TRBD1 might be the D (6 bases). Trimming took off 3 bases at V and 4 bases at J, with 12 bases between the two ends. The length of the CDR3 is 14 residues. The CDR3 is CASSFGGRGYGYTF. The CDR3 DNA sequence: TGTGCCAGCAGTTTCGGGGGGCGCGGCTATGGCTACACCTTC.

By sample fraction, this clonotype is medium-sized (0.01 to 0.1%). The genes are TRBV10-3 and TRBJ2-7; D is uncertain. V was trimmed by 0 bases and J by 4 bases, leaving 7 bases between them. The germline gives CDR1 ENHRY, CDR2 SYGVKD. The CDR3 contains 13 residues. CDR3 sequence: CAISESGSYEQYF. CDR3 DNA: TGTGCCATCAGTGAGTCTGGCAGTTACGAGCAGTACTTC.

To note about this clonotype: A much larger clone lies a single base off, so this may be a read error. This CDR3 is CATPGPRNNPAENQPQHF. CDR3 bases: TGTGCCACCCCGGGACCGCGGAATAACCCTGCCGAAAATCAGCCCCAGCATTTT. V is TRBV19 and J is TRBJ1-5; a weak D match, TRBD1 (5 bases). Per germline, CDR1 LNHDA and CDR2 SQIVND (reference sequence). The CDR3 contains 18 residues. Trimming removed 10 bases from V and 4 bases from J, with 29 bases in between.

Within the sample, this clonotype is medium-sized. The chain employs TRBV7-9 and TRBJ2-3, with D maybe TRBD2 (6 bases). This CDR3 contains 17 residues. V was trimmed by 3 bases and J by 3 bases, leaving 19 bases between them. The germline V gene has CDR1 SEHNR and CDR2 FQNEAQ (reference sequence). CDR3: CASSFGMLRGDTDTQYF. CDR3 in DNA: TGTGCCAGCAGCTTCGGAATGTTGCGGGGAGATACAGATACGCAGTATTTT. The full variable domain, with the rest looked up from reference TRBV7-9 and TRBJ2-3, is DTGVSQNPRHKITKRGQNVTFRCDPISEHNRLYWYRQTLGQGPEFLTYFQNEAQLEKSRLLSDRFSAERPKGSFSTLEIQRTEQGDSAMYLCASSFGMLRGDTDTQYFGPGTRLTVL.

In DNA form, the CDR3 reads TGTGCCAGCAGCTTCACTCAGAGCTCCTATAATTCACCCCTCCACTTT. As protein: CASSFTQSSYNSPLHF. The genes are TRBV11-2 and TRBJ1-6; D is undetermined. This CDR3 spans 16 amino acids. V was cut by 3 bases and J by 0 bases, with 9 bases left in between. Germline V gives CDR1 SGHAT, CDR2 FQNNGV.

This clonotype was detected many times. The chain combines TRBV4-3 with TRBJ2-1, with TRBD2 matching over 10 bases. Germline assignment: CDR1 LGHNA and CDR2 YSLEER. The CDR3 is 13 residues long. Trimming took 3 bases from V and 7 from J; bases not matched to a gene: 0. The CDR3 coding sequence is TGCGCCAGCAGCCAGGGACTAGCGAATGAGCAGTTCTTC. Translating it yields CASSQGLANEQFF.

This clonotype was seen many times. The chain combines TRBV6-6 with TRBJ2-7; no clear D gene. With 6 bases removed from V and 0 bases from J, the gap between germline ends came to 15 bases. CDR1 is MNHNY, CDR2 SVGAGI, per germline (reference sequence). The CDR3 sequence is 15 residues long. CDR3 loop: CASRPDAFSSYEQYF. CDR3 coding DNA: TGTGCCAGCAGGCCAGACGCCTTCAGCTCCTACGAGCAGTACTTC.

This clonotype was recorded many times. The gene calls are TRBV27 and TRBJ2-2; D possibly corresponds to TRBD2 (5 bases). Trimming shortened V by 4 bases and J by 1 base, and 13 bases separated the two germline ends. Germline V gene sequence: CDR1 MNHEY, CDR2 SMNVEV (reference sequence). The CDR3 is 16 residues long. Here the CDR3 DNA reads TGTGCCAGCAGTTACGGGAAAATACTGAACACCGGGGAGCTGTTTTTT. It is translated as CASSYGKILNTGELFF.